This T cell receptor beta chain was observed in a study of cytomegalovirus exposure and HLA in healthy donors. Primers included in the PCR were 60 Vbeta and 13 Jbeta primers. Libraries were prepared by immunoSEQ multiplex PCR; TCRdb keeps only in-frame clonotypes and omits some of them. The sample has some 200,000 clones, roughly 84% seen once; the top ten hold approximately 2.9%. In germline, CDR1 is MNHNS, CDR2 SASEGT. V was clipped by 6 bases and J by 4 bases, with 8 bases between them. This CDR3 is built from 12 residues. As regards this clone: Its antigen is not identified.

Study-level findings and limits: Judged likely to be a sequencing artifact was a cluster of highly shared sequence variants.

The clonotype comes from a woman aged 45-59 years in good health and CMV-seropositive. Material for sequencing was PBMCs. This rearrangement joins TRBV6-1 to TRBJ2-3, with D possibly TRBD1 on 5 matching bases. The CDR3 nucleotides read TGTGCCAGCAGCCCCAGGGCAGATACGCAGTATTTT. It is translated as CASSPRADTQYF.